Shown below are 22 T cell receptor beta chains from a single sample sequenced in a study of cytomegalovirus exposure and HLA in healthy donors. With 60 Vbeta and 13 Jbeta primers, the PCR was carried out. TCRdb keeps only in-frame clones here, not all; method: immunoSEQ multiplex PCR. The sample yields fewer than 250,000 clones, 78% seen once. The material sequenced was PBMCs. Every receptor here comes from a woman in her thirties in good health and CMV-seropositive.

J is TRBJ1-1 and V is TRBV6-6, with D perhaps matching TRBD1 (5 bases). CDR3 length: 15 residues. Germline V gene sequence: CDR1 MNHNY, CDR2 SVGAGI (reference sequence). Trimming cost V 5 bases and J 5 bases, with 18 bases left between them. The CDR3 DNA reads TGTGCCAGCAGTACCGCTTGGGACTCAGGAACTGAAGCTTTCTTT. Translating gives CASSTAWDSGTEAFF.

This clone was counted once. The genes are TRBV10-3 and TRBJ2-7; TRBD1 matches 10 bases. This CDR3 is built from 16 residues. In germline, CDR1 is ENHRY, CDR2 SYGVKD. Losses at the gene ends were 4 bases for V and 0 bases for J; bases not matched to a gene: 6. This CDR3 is CAISGMGQGSSYEQYF. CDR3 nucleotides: TGTGCCATCAGTGGGATGGGACAGGGGAGCTCCTACGAGCAGTACTTC.

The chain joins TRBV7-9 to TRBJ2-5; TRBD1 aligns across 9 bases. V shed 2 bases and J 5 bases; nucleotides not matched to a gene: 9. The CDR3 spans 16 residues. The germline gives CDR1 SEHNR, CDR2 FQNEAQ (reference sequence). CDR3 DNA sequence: TGTGCCAGCAGCTTAAGCGGACAGGGGAAAGCTGAGACCCAGTACTTC. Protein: CASSLSGQGKAETQYF.

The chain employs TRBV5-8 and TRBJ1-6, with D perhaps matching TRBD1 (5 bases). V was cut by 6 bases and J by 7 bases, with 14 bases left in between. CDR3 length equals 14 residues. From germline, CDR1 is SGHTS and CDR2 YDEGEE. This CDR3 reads CASTPGLRNSPLHF. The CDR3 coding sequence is TGTGCCAGCACCCCGGGACTCCGCAATTCACCCCTCCACTTT.

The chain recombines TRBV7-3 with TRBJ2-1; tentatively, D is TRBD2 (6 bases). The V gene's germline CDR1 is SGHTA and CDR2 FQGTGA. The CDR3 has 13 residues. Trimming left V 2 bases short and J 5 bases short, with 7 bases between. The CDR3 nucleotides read TGTGCCAGCAGCTTAGGGAGGAACAATGAGCAGTTCTTC. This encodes CASSLGRNNEQFF.

The chain's CDR3 is CASSESQGSYEQYF. CDR3 nucleotides: TGTGCCAGCAGTGAATCGCAGGGATCCTACGAGCAGTACTTC. The gene calls are TRBV6-1 and TRBJ2-7, with D tentatively TRBD1 (5 bases). V was pared by 2 bases and J by 1 base, with 9 bases between. The germline V gene has CDR1 MNHNS and CDR2 SASEGT. The length of the CDR3 is 14 residues.

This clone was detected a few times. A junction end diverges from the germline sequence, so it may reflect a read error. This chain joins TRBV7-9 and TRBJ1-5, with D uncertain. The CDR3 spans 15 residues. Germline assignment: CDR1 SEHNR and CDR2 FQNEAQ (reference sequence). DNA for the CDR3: TGTTCCAGCAGCTTAGACGGGATTAGCAATCAGCCCCAGCATTTT. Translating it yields CSSSLDGISNQPQHF.

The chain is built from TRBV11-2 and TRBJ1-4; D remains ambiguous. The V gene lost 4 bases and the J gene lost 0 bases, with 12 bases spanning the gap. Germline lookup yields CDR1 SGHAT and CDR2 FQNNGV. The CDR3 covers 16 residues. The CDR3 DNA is TGTGCCAGCAGCTCGGACGGACTTTCAACTAATGAAAAACTGTTTTTT. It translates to CASSSDGLSTNEKLFF.

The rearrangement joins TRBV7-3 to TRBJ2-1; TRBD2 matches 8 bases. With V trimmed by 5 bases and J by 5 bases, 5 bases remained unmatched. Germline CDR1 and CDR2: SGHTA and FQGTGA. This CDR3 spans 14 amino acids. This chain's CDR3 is CASSREGQNNEQFF. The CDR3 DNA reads TGTGCCAGCAGCCGGGAGGGCCAAAACAATGAGCAGTTCTTC.

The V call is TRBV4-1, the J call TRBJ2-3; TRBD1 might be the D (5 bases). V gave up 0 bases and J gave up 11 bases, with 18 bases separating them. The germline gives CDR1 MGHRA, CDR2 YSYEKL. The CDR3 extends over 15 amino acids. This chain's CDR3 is CASSQDRWTSSGQYF. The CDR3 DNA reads TGCGCCAGCAGCCAAGATCGGTGGACATCCTCTGGGCAGTATTTT.

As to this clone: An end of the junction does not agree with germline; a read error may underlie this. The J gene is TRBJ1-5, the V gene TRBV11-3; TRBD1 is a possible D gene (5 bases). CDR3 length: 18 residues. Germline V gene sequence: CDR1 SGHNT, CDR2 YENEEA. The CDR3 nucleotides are TGTGCCAGCAGTTTAGTAGAGCGACAGACATATAGCAATCAGCCCCAGCATTTT. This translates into CASSLVERQTYSNQPQHF.

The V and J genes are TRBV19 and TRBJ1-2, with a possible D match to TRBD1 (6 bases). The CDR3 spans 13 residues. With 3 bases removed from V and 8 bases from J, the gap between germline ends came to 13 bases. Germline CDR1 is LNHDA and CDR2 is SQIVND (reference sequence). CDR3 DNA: TGTGCCAGTAGTATCAGGGGCCGCTCAGGCTACACCTTC. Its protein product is CASSIRGRSGYTF.

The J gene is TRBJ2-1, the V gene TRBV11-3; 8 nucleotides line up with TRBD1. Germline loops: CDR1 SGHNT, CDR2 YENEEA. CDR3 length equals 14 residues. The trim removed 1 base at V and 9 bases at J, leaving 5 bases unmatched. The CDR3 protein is CASSLGDRLSEQFF. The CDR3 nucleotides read TGTGCCAGCAGCTTAGGGGACAGGTTGAGTGAGCAGTTCTTC.

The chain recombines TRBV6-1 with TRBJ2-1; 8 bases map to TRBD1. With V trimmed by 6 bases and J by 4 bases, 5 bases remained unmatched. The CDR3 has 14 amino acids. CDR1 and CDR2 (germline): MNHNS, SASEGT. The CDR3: CASRTGQVYNEQFF. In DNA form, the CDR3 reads TGTGCCAGCAGAACGGGACAGGTTTACAATGAGCAGTTCTTC.

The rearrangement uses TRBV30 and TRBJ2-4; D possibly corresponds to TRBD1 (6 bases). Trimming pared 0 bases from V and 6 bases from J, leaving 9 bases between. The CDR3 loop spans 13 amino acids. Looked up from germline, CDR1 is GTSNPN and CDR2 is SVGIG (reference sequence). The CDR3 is CAWSVLGGNIQYF. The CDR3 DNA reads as TGTGCCTGGAGTGTATTAGGGGGAAACATTCAGTACTTC.

The DNA of the CDR3 is TGTGCCAGTTCCCCGGGGAATGAGCAGTTCTTC. This encodes CASSPGNEQFF. The chain carries TRBV19 and TRBJ2-1; possibly TRBD2 for D (5 bases). The CDR3 consists of 11 residues. Germline V gene sequence: CDR1 LNHDA, CDR2 SQIVND (reference sequence). The ends were cut back, 8 bases at V and 7 bases at J, with 9 bases in the middle.

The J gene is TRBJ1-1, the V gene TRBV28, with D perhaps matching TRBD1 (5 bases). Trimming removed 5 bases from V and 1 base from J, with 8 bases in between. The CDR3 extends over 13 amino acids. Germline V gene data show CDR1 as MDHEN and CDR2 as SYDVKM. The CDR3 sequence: CASSVQGNTEAFF. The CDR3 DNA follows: TGTGCCAGCAGTGTCCAGGGGAACACTGAAGCTTTCTTT.

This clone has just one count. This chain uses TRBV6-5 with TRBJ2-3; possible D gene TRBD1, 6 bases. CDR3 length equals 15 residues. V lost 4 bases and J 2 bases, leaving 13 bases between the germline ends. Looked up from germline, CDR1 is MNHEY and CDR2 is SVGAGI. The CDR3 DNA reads TGTGCCAGCAGTTTAACAGGGTCTCTCACAGATACGCAGTATTTT. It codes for CASSLTGSLTDTQYF.

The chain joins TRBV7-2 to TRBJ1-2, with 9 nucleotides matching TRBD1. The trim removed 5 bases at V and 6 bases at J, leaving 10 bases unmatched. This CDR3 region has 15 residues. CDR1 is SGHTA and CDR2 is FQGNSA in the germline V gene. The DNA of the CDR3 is TGTGCCAGCAGCAAAAACACAGGGGGCTGGGATGGCTACACCTTC. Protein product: CASSKNTGGWDGYTF. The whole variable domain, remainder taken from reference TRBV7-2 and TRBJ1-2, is GAGVSQSPSNKVTEKGKDVELRCDPISGHTALYWYRQSLGQGLEFLIYFQGNSAPDKSGLPSDRFSAERTGGSVSTLTIQRTQQEDSAVYLCASSKNTGGWDGYTFGSGTRLTVV.

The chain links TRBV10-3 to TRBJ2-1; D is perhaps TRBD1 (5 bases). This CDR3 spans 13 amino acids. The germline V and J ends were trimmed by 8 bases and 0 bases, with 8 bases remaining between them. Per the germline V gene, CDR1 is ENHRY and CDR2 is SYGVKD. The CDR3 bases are TGTGCCATCGGGCAGGGCTCCTACAATGAGCAGTTCTTC. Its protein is CAIGQGSYNEQFF.

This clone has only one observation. This chain's CDR3 is CASSTSGTPSYEQYF. The CDR3 bases are TGTGCCAGCAGTACCTCCGGGACTCCTTCCTACGAGCAGTACTTC. The chain combines TRBV6-6 with TRBJ2-7, with a tentative D call TRBD2 (6 bases). The CDR3 spans 15 residues. Per germline, CDR1 MNHNY and CDR2 SVGAGI (reference sequence). V lost 5 bases and J 1 base, leaving 15 bases between the germline ends.

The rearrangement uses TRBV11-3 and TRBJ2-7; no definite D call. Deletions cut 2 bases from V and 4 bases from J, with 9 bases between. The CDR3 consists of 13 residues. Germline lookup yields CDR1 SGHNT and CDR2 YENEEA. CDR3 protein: CASSLSEAYEQYF. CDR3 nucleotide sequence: TGTGCCAGCAGCTTATCCGAGGCTTACGAGCAGTACTTC.